These 5 T cell receptor beta chains originate from one sample sequenced in a study of CD8 T cells in ankylosing spondylitis. TCRdb re-called the 5' RACE reads through MiXCR, storing one row per CDR3 protein. The sample includes 85,000 to 100,000 distinct CDR3 sequences, 7.5% to 9% seen only once; the top ten take 8.5% to 10%. What was sequenced was blood, either unsorted or a sorted T cell fraction (not recorded which). These receptors came from a male donor with ankylosing spondylitis or in good health (not recorded which).

Points on this clonotype: A much more abundant neighbour one base away suggests this may be a read error. The chain employs TRBV6-1 and TRBJ2-7; D might be TRBD2 (6 bases). The length of the CDR3 is 15 residues. In germline, CDR1 is MNHNS, CDR2 SASEGT. CDR3 sequence reads: CASKEDQRVSYGQYF. CDR3 DNA sequence: TGTGCCAGCAAGGAGGACCAGCGGGTCTCCTACGGGCAGTACTTC.

This clonotype has a single count. V gene TRBV12-3 or TRBV12-4 combines with J gene TRBJ1-6, with 11 bases lining up with TRBD1. The CDR3 length is 14 residues. Germline trimming cut 10 bases from V and 9 bases from J; bases unmatched to any gene: 8. CDR3 bases: TGTGCCAACAGCACCGGGACAGGGGGTTCACCCCTCCACTTT. It specifies CANSTGTGGSPLHF.

This clonotype occurred a few times. The chain combines TRBV18 with TRBJ2-6; tentatively, D is TRBD1 (5 bases). The germline gives CDR1 KGHSH, CDR2 LQKENI. Trimming stripped 3 bases from V and 4 bases from J, with 10 bases between. The CDR3 contains 15 residues. CDR3 amino acids: CASSPQGSGANVLTF. CDR3 bases: TGTGCCAGCTCACCTCAGGGATCCGGGGCCAACGTCCTGACTTTC.

This clonotype was seen many times. The CDR3 DNA is TGCAGCGTGTCCACGGACAGGTTCTATGGCTACACCTTC. It encodes CSVSTDRFYGYTF. The chain employs TRBV29-1 and TRBJ1-2; the match to TRBD1 covers 7 bases. The V gene end was trimmed by 6 bases and the J gene end by 4 bases; junction bases not matched to a gene: 8. The CDR3 has 13 residues. The germline V gene encodes CDR1 SQVTM and CDR2 ANQGSEA.

Ten or more counts support this clonotype. This rearrangement joins TRBV6-5 to TRBJ1-1; TRBD1 agrees at 8 bases. The length of the CDR3 is 15 residues. CDR1 and CDR2 from the germline V gene are MNHEY and SVGAGI. Trimming took 2 bases from V and 5 from J; bases not matched to a gene: 7. The CDR3 DNA reads as TGTGCCAGCAGTTACCCCCGGACAGGGAGGACTGAAGCTTTCTTT. Translation: CASSYPRTGRTEAFF.